This entry concerns a single TCR beta chain. Its antigen is not identified. These data belong to a study of identical twins. Study-level results: Abundant beta clonotypes from cord blood bore fewer insertions; memory repertoires lacked this pattern. The authors noted that invariant MAIT and iNKT cells could partly confound zero-insertion analyses.

A universal primer site was incorporated via template switching, and the cDNA contained unique molecular identifiers. TCRdb analysed the 5' RACE reads with MiXCR anew, one entry per CDR3 protein. The table records 640,000 or so distinct CDR3 sequences, 6% to 6.5% of them present only once. Donors were all healthy Caucasians. The CDR3 spans 15 residues. Trimming took off 0 bases at V and 4 bases at J, with 10 bases between the two ends. Germline V CDR1 and CDR2: SGHRS, YFSETQ. The chain employs TRBV5-1 and TRBJ2-2; no clear D. This receptor was identified in a man between 18 and 29 years old in good health. Material: naive T cells sorted from blood. The CDR3 bases are TGCGCCAGCAGCTTGGACGTCAGCCCCACCGGGGAGCTGTTTTTT. Protein product: CASSLDVSPTGELFF.